These 20 T cell receptor beta chains were all obtained from the same sample, sequenced in a study of cytomegalovirus exposure and HLA in healthy donors. 60 Vbeta and 13 Jbeta primers were used in PCR. This table comes from immunoSEQ multiplex PCR, and its TCRdb copy is limited to in-frame clones, with some not included. The profile covers around 190,000 clones, with around three quarters appearing a single time and around 6% taken by the ten largest. What was sequenced was PBMCs. Every receptor here comes from a man between 40 and 49 years old in good health and CMV-seronegative.

This clone was seen only a few times. This chain uses TRBV9 with TRBJ2-2, with 7 bases identical to TRBD2. Unmatched junction bases numbered 10, after V lost 4 bases and J lost 1 base. The CDR3 is 17 amino acids. Per the germline V gene, CDR1 is SGDLS and CDR2 is YYNGEE. The CDR3 coding sequence is TGTGCCAGCAGCCTCCAGAGCGGGACCCGGAACACCGGGGAGCTGTTTTTT. As protein: CASSLQSGTRNTGELFF.

V is TRBV10-1 and J is TRBJ2-1, with D unresolved. The CDR3 consists of 11 residues. The ends were cut back, 3 bases at V and 6 bases at J, with 3 bases in the middle. Germline V lookup: CDR1 WNHNN, CDR2 SYGVQD (reference sequence). The CDR3, as DNA: TGCGCCAGCAGTGACATCAATGAGCAGTTCTTC. Translation gives CASSDINEQFF.

The chain links TRBV19 to TRBJ1-5, with 10 bases matching TRBD1. Germline V CDR1 and CDR2: LNHDA, SQIVND (reference sequence). This CDR3 is 16 amino acids long. V lost 0 bases to trimming and J lost 6 bases; unmatched junction nucleotides: 5. The CDR3 region is CASSIDRDRGTQPQHF. In DNA form, the CDR3 reads TGTGCCAGTAGTATAGATAGGGACAGGGGCACTCAGCCCCAGCATTTT. The whole variable domain, remainder taken from reference TRBV19 and TRBJ1-5, is DGGITQSPKYLFRKEGQNVTLSCEQNLNHDAMYWYRQDPGQGLRLIYYSQIVNDFQKGDIAEGYSVSREKKESFPLTVTSAQKNPTAFYLCASSIDRDRGTQPQHFGDGTRLSIL.

The gene calls are TRBV12-5 and TRBJ2-1; D gene unclear. The V end was cut by 1 base, the J end by 6 bases, with 4 bases between. CDR3 length: 12 amino acids. Germline V gene sequence: CDR1 LGHNT, CDR2 FRNRAP. DNA for the CDR3: TGTGCTAGTGGTTTGGCGGGCAATGAGCAGTTCTTC. Protein sequence: CASGLAGNEQFF.

The chain employs TRBV13 and TRBJ2-7, with D perhaps matching TRBD2 (5 bases). Germline CDR1 reads PRHDT; CDR2 reads FYEKMQ (reference sequence). This CDR3 has 14 amino acids. The V gene lost 5 bases and the J gene lost 1 base, with 12 bases spanning the gap. The CDR3 DNA is TGTGCCAGCAGCCCCCAGGTAGCGTCCTACGAGCAGTACTTC. Translating it yields CASSPQVASYEQYF. Full variable domain (remainder filled in from reference TRBV13 and TRBJ2-7): AAGVIQSPRHLIKEKRETATLKCYPIPRHDTVYWYQQGPGQDPQFLISFYEKMQSDKGSIPDRFSAQQFSDYHSELNMSSLELGDSALYFCASSPQVASYEQYFGPGTRLTVT.

This clone was counted between two and nine times. The chain couples TRBV6-5 to TRBJ1-6; 8 bases are shared with TRBD1. Trimming cost V 6 bases and J 7 bases; bases outside gene matches: 5. Looked up from germline, CDR1 is MNHEY and CDR2 is SVGAGI. The CDR3 loop spans 14 amino acids. The CDR3 coding sequence is TGTGCCAGCAGACGGACAGGGAGAAATTCACCCCTCCACTTT. It encodes CASRRTGRNSPLHF.

V gene TRBV7-2 combines with J gene TRBJ2-7; TRBD2 aligns across 15 bases. The CDR3 contains 16 residues. The junction had 3 bases not matched to a gene; V was cut back by 5 bases and J by 1 base. The V gene's germline CDR1 is SGHTA and CDR2 FQGNSA. The CDR3 region is CASSRGTSGRSYEQYF. CDR3 coding DNA: TGTGCCAGCAGCAGAGGGACTAGCGGGAGGTCCTACGAGCAGTACTTC. The complete variable domain, with remaining parts taken from reference TRBV7-2 and TRBJ2-7, reads GAGVSQSPSNKVTEKGKDVELRCDPISGHTALYWYRQSLGQGLEFLIYFQGNSAPDKSGLPSDRFSAERTGGSVSTLTIQRTQQEDSAVYLCASSRGTSGRSYEQYFGPGTRLTVT.

This clone was seen just once. The chain joins TRBV27 to TRBJ2-6, with D possibly matching TRBD1 (5 bases). V lost 5 bases, J lost 1 base, and 12 bases lay in between. In germline, CDR1 is MNHEY, CDR2 SMNVEV (reference sequence). This CDR3 is 16 amino acids long. CDR3 loop: CASSPRQRSGANVLTF. In nucleotides, the CDR3 is TGTGCCAGCAGTCCCCGACAGCGATCTGGGGCCAACGTCCTGACTTTC.

The V gene is TRBV2, the J gene TRBJ2-2; D unresolved. Deletions cut 8 bases from V and 0 bases from J, with 13 bases between. The CDR3 sequence is 15 residues long. Per the germline V gene, CDR1 is SNHLY and CDR2 is FYNNEI. CDR3 DNA: TGTGCCAGCGTACTGGATACAGCGAACACCGGGGAGCTGTTTTTT. It yields the protein CASVLDTANTGELFF.

The chain employs TRBV19 and TRBJ2-3; 10 positions match TRBD1. J lost 3 bases, V lost 6 bases, and 6 bases had no gene match. Germline V gives CDR1 LNHDA, CDR2 SQIVND (reference sequence). The CDR3 is 15 amino acids. For the CDR3, the DNA is TGTGCCAGTAGCTTCCGGGACAGGGGTACAGATACGCAGTATTTT. Translation gives CASSFRDRGTDTQYF.

This clone is a singleton in its sample. This chain links TRBV2 with TRBJ2-2; D remains ambiguous. V lost 4 bases and J lost 1, with 4 bases in between. The CDR3 runs to 13 residues. The germline V gene encodes CDR1 SNHLY and CDR2 FYNNEI. CDR3 loop: CASSGQNTGELFF. CDR3 DNA: TGTGCCAGCAGTGGACAGAACACCGGGGAGCTGTTTTTT.

This clone was seen a handful of times. V usage is TRBV6-5 and J usage is TRBJ1-1, with a tentative D call TRBD1 (6 bases). The V gene lost 2 bases and the J gene lost 9 bases, with 13 bases spanning the gap. This CDR3 has 13 amino acids. Germline V gene data show CDR1 as MNHEY and CDR2 as SVGAGI. CDR3 nucleotides: TGTGCCAGCAGTTACCGGGCAGGGGCCCAAGCTTTCTTT. This encodes CASSYRAGAQAFF.

The CDR3 bases are TGTGCCATCAGTGAGTCCCGGTGGGAGCAGTTCTTC. Translated, it gives CAISESRWEQFF. The rearrangement uses TRBV10-3 and TRBJ2-1; D not resolved. The germline V gene encodes CDR1 ENHRY and CDR2 SYGVKD. V was shortened by 0 bases and J by 10 bases, with 7 bases between the two germline ends. CDR3 length: 12 residues.

V is TRBV7-2 and J is TRBJ2-1; the D gene is possibly TRBD2 (5 bases). Germline-derived CDR1 and CDR2 are SGHTA and FQGNSA. Trimming left V 1 base short and J 8 bases short, with 12 bases between. This CDR3 region has 14 residues. This CDR3 is CASSLDGVSDEQFF. DNA for the CDR3: TGTGCCAGCAGCTTAGACGGGGTTAGCGATGAGCAGTTCTTC.

This clone was seen only a few times. This rearrangement joins TRBV7-2 to TRBJ2-1, with D hard to call. The CDR3 totals 11 residues. CDR1 SGHTA and CDR2 FQGNSA come from the germline V gene. Trimming removed 3 bases from V and 9 bases from J, with 6 bases in between. The CDR3 nucleotides read TGTGCCAGCAGCTTGTCGTCTGAGCAGTTCTTC. Protein sequence: CASSLSSEQFF. Combining the CDR3 with reference TRBV7-2 and TRBJ2-1 gives the whole variable domain GAGVSQSPSNKVTEKGKDVELRCDPISGHTALYWYRQSLGQGLEFLIYFQGNSAPDKSGLPSDRFSAERTGGSVSTLTIQRTQQEDSAVYLCASSLSSEQFFGPGTRLTVL.

This clone counts as medium-sized. The CDR3 protein is CASSLLTGLAEDYEQYF. As DNA, the CDR3 is TGTGCCAGCAGTTTACTCACAGGACTAGCGGAGGACTACGAGCAGTACTTC. The chain carries TRBV27 and TRBJ2-7; 10 bases match TRBD2. V lost 2 bases and J lost 3; bases outside the gene matches: 10. This CDR3 spans 17 amino acids. The V gene's germline CDR1 is MNHEY and CDR2 SMNVEV (reference sequence).

The V and J genes are TRBV27 and TRBJ1-1; D not resolved. The CDR3 totals 14 residues. Trimming cost V 2 bases and J 0 bases, with 7 bases left between them. Germline V CDR1 and CDR2: MNHEY, SMNVEV (reference sequence). CDR3: CASSLGGLNTEAFF. The CDR3 region has the DNA TGTGCCAGCAGTTTAGGCGGCCTGAACACTGAAGCTTTCTTT.

The V gene is TRBV6-5, the J gene TRBJ1-2; tentatively, D is TRBD1 (6 bases). V was shortened by 2 bases and J by 2 bases, with 9 bases between the two germline ends. From germline, CDR1 is MNHEY and CDR2 SVGAGI. CDR3 length: 14 amino acids. The DNA for the CDR3 is TGTGCCAGCAGTTACGGGACAACAAACTATGGCTACACCTTC. Amino acid sequence: CASSYGTTNYGYTF.

This clone appeared a single time. The chain carries TRBV5-1 and TRBJ1-4; the D gene is possibly TRBD1 (6 bases). The CDR3 contains 15 residues. Germline loops: CDR1 SGHRS, CDR2 YFSETQ. Trimming pared 4 bases from V and 5 bases from J, leaving 15 bases between. The CDR3 spells CASSLSGVRNEKLFF. The CDR3 bases are TGCGCCAGCAGCCTCTCAGGGGTGAGAAATGAAAAACTGTTTTTT.

The chain has TRBV5-3 and TRBJ1-2; the match to TRBD1 covers 11 bases. TRBV5-3 is an ORF; its function is uncertain. The CDR3 loop spans 15 amino acids. J gave up 6 bases and V 4 bases, and 8 bases lay outside the gene matches. The CDR3 spells CARSRGDRGSDGYTF. CDR3 coding DNA: TGTGCCAGAAGCAGGGGGGACAGGGGGTCTGATGGCTACACCTTC.